This T cell receptor (beta chain) was sequenced during a study of PD-L1 blockade in urothelial cancer. Study-level background: Patients commenced atezolizumab around 2014, and it was given at 1,200 mg intravenously every 3 weeks. Blood yielded a median of 141,255 T cells per sample. Whole-study results and caveats: Below-median pretreatment blood TCR clonality was a predictor of better survival.

This clone was picked up one time. Its antigen is currently unknown. Using immunoSEQ multiplex PCR, the repertoire was profiled, and TCRdb retains in-frame clones only, with some absent. The sample records tens of thousands of clones, approximately 83% being singletons. This CDR3 region has 15 residues. V trimming: 0 bases; J trimming: 6 bases; junction bases outside the gene matches: 7. Germline V lookup: CDR1 MDHEN, CDR2 SYDVKM. Enrolled patients showed locally advanced or metastatic urothelial carcinoma. This receptor was identified in a man aged 55-75 years with urothelial cancer. This chain connects TRBV28 to TRBJ2-7; 8 bases are shared with TRBD1. Sequences were derived from PBMCs, sampled around atezolizumab (anti-PD-L1) treatment. The DNA of the CDR3 is TGTGCCAGCAGTTTATGGTTCAGGGGGCAAGGCGAGCAGTACTTC. Translation: CASSLWFRGQGEQYF.